What follows are 2 T cell receptor beta chains derived from one specimen sequenced in a study of shared T cell receptors in the human thymus. TCRdb keeps only in-frame clones here, not all; method: immunoSEQ multiplex PCR. The data show roughly 660,000 clones, approximately 90% seen once. Another study also made use of these data, one on human thymus T cells.

Material: thymocytes. Receptor source: a boy in the first two years of life with a congenital heart defect.

This clone was seen only once. The CDR3, as DNA: TGTGCCAGCAGTCCAGCGACCGGGACAACATTCTCTGGAAACACCATATATTTT. Translation gives CASSPATGTTFSGNTIYF. The V call is TRBV27, the J call TRBJ1-3, with a possible D match to TRBD1 (6 bases). V lost 5 bases to trimming and J lost 0 bases, with 20 bases between them. This CDR3 has 18 residues. Germline CDR1 MNHEY, CDR2 SMNVEV (reference sequence).

There are a few counts of this clone. The J gene is TRBJ2-1, the V gene TRBV25-1, with 9 bases aligning to TRBD1. The CDR3 has 17 amino acids. CDR1 is MGHDK, CDR2 SYGVNS, per germline. The trim removed 6 bases at V and 4 bases at J, leaving 13 bases unmatched. The CDR3 DNA reads TGTGCCAGCAGCGGACAGGGGTCGGATAGGGGATACAATGAGCAGTTCTTC. Translation gives CASSGQGSDRGYNEQFF.